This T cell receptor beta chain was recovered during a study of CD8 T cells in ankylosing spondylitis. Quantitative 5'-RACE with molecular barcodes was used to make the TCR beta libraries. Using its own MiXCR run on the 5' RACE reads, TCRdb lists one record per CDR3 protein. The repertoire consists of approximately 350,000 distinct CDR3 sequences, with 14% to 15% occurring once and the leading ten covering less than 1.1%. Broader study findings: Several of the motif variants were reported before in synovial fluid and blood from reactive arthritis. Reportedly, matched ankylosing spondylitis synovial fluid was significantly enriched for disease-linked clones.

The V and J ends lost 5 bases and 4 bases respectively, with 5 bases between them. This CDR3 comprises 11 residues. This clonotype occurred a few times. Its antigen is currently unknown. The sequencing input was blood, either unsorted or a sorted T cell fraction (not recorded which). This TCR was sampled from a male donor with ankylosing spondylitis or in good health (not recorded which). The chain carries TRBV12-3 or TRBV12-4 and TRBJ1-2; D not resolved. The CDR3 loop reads CASSNSYGYTF. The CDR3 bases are TGTGCCAGCAGTAACAGCTATGGCTACACCTTC.